Listed below are T cell receptor beta chains from one sample, sequenced in a study of radiation and T cells in renal cell carcinoma. Profiling relied on immunoSEQ multiplex PCR, and the TCRdb table lists in-frame clones only, not all of them. This sample has around 16,000 clones; 55% to 60% occur once, and the top ten carry more than 9.5%. This material consisted of tumor tissue, taken from a patient whose treatment was nephrectomy without radiotherapy. The receptors were sampled from a man aged 50-60 years with renal cell carcinoma. CDR3s include the opening cysteine and the closing phenylalanine or tryptophan. Fields, in order: clone size, V gene, CDR3 length, D gene, J gene, CDR3 DNA, CDR3 protein. The D gene is left open where the match is weak. Rows may omit the clone size; those that give it use once, few, many or a size class.

clone size: few
V gene: TRBV4-3
CDR3 length: 17
D gene: NA
J gene: TRBJ2-5
CDR3 DNA: TGCGCCAGCAGCCAAGATTGGGGCAGTGACAGCCGGGAGACCCAGTACTTC
CDR3 protein: CASSQDWGSDSRETQYF

clone size: medium-sized
V gene: TRBV25-1
CDR3 length: 13
D gene: NA
J gene: TRBJ2-5
CDR3 DNA: TGTGCCAGCAGTGGAGGGATTGTGGAGACCCAGTACTTC
CDR3 protein: CASSGGIVETQYF

clone size: once
V gene: TRBV25-1
CDR3 length: 14
D gene: NA
J gene: TRBJ2-5
CDR3 DNA: TGTGCCAGCAGTGAATATTTGGAGCACGAGACCCAGTACTTC
CDR3 protein: CASSEYLEHETQYF

clone size: NA
V gene: TRBV4-2
CDR3 length: 15
D gene: TRBD1
J gene: TRBJ1-6
CDR3 DNA: TGTGCCAGCAGCCCCGGACAGGGACGGGTTTCACCCCTCCACTTT
CDR3 protein: CASSPGQGRVSPLHF

clone size: once
V gene: TRBV6-6
CDR3 length: 15
D gene: NA
J gene: TRBJ2-7
CDR3 DNA: TGTGCCAGCAGTTACTCCCGGTCGAGGGTATACGAGCAGTACTTC
CDR3 protein: CASSYSRSRVYEQYF

clone size: NA
V gene: TRBV25-1
CDR3 length: 14
D gene: NA
J gene: TRBJ2-6
CDR3 DNA: TGTGCCAGCAGTAAGGGTTCCGGGGCCAACGTCCTGACTTTC
CDR3 protein: CASSKGSGANVLTF

clone size: few
V gene: TRBV18
CDR3 length: 15
D gene: NA
J gene: TRBJ2-3
CDR3 DNA: TGTGCCAGCTCACCTCCGAGGCCTAGCACAGATACGCAGTATTTT
CDR3 protein: CASSPPRPSTDTQYF

clone size: large
V gene: TRBV25-1
CDR3 length: 14
D gene: NA
J gene: TRBJ1-2
CDR3 DNA: TGTGCCAGCAGTAGCGTCTCTGCCTCGGAGGGCTACACCTTC
CDR3 protein: CASSSVSASEGYTF

clone size: few
V gene: TRBV5-6
CDR3 length: 15
D gene: NA
J gene: TRBJ2-3
CDR3 DNA: TGTGCCAGCAGCCCCCCGATCCTCTTCCCAGATACGCAGTATTTT
CDR3 protein: CASSPPILFPDTQYF

clone size: NA
V gene: TRBV12-5
CDR3 length: 13
D gene: NA
J gene: TRBJ1-6
CDR3 DNA: TGTGCTAGTGGTTTGGTACTGGACTCACCCCTCCACTTT
CDR3 protein: CASGLVLDSPLHF

clone size: medium-sized
V gene: TRBV7-9
CDR3 length: 16
D gene: TRBD2
J gene: TRBJ2-3
CDR3 DNA: TGTGCCAGCAGCCCCGGGACTAGCGGGTTCACAGATACGCAGTATTTT
CDR3 protein: CASSPGTSGFTDTQYF

clone size: few
V gene: TRBV27
CDR3 length: 13
D gene: TRBD1
J gene: TRBJ1-5
CDR3 DNA: TGTGCCAGCAGGCAGGGGGCGAATCAGCCCCAGCATTTT
CDR3 protein: CASRQGANQPQHF

clone size: NA
V gene: TRBV27
CDR3 length: 16
D gene: NA
J gene: TRBJ2-7
CDR3 DNA: TGTGCCAGCAGTTTAGCCCTAGGACTATTAGGCGACGAGCAGTACTTC
CDR3 protein: CASSLALGLLGDEQYF

clone size: once
V gene: TRBV13
CDR3 length: 13
D gene: NA
J gene: TRBJ2-7
CDR3 DNA: TGTGCCAGCAGCTTGCCAGGGAATTACGAGCAGTACTTC
CDR3 protein: CASSLPGNYEQYF

clone size: few
V gene: TRBV2
CDR3 length: 15
D gene: TRBD1
J gene: TRBJ1-6
CDR3 DNA: TGTGCCAGCAGCCCAGGGGGGACAGGGGGTTCACCCCTCCACTTT
CDR3 protein: CASSPGGTGGSPLHF

clone size: few
V gene: TRBV29-1
CDR3 length: 10
D gene: NA
J gene: TRBJ2-1
CDR3 DNA: TGCAGCGTAGCAGGAAATGAGCAGTTCTTC
CDR3 protein: CSVAGNEQFF

clone size: once
V gene: TRBV19
CDR3 length: 14
D gene: NA
J gene: TRBJ2-2
CDR3 DNA: TGTGCCAGTCGGCTAGGGTTGAACACCGGGGAGCTGTTTTTT
CDR3 protein: CASRLGLNTGELFF

clone size: NA
V gene: TRBV4-1
CDR3 length: 13
D gene: NA
J gene: TRBJ1-3
CDR3 DNA: TGCGCCAGCAGCCAATTTGAAGAAAACACCATATATTTT
CDR3 protein: CASSQFEENTIYF

clone size: NA
V gene: TRBV14
CDR3 length: 15
D gene: NA
J gene: TRBJ1-2
CDR3 DNA: TGTGCCAGCAGCCCGAAAAGCAGGCACCTCTATGGCTACACCTTC
CDR3 protein: CASSPKSRHLYGYTF

clone size: medium-sized
V gene: TRBV12-5
CDR3 length: 15
D gene: NA
J gene: TRBJ2-1
CDR3 DNA: TGTGCTAGTGGTTCCTTATCAGTCAGGTACAATGAGCAGTTCTTC
CDR3 protein: CASGSLSVRYNEQFF

clone size: many
V gene: TRBV5-8
CDR3 length: 15
D gene: NA
J gene: TRBJ2-2
CDR3 DNA: TGTGCCAGCAGCTTTGGAGGTGGGGGCACCGGGGAGCTGTTTTTT
CDR3 protein: CASSFGGGGTGELFF

clone size: medium-sized
V gene: TRBV10-1
CDR3 length: 13
D gene: NA
J gene: TRBJ2-7
CDR3 DNA: TGCGCCAGCGGGGATGGGGGAGCCTACGAGCAGTACTTC
CDR3 protein: CASGDGGAYEQYF

clone size: NA
V gene: TRBV14
CDR3 length: 16
D gene: NA
J gene: TRBJ2-1
CDR3 DNA: TGTGCCAGCAGCCCCTGGCCGGTTTCTACCTACAATGAGCAGTTCTTC
CDR3 protein: CASSPWPVSTYNEQFF

clone size: NA
V gene: TRBV25-1
CDR3 length: 14
D gene: TRBD2
J gene: TRBJ2-1
CDR3 DNA: TGTGCCAGCAGTGAAATCACTAGCGGGGCTGAGCAGTTCTTC
CDR3 protein: CASSEITSGAEQFF

clone size: many
V gene: TRBV6-5
CDR3 length: 13
D gene: NA
J gene: TRBJ1-2
CDR3 DNA: TGTGCCAGCAGCTCCGGGGCCAGCCATGGCTACACCTTC
CDR3 protein: CASSSGASHGYTF

clone size: few
V gene: TRBV27
CDR3 length: 13
D gene: NA
J gene: TRBJ2-4
CDR3 DNA: TGTGCCAGCAGTCGGACCGTCCAGGACATTCAGTACTTC
CDR3 protein: CASSRTVQDIQYF

clone size: NA
V gene: TRBV7-9
CDR3 length: 15
D gene: TRBD2
J gene: TRBJ2-1
CDR3 DNA: TGTGCCAGCAGCCCTAGCGGGAGGGCCGAAAATGAGCAGTTCTTC
CDR3 protein: CASSPSGRAENEQFF

clone size: few
V gene: TRBV13
CDR3 length: 13
D gene: TRBD2
J gene: TRBJ2-7
CDR3 DNA: TGTGCCAGCAGCTTATACCCTAGCGGTGAGCAGTACTTC
CDR3 protein: CASSLYPSGEQYF

clone size: NA
V gene: TRBV7-9
CDR3 length: 14
D gene: NA
J gene: TRBJ2-7
CDR3 DNA: TGTGCCAGCAGCCCTAATGTGGGTTCCTACGAGCAGTACTTC
CDR3 protein: CASSPNVGSYEQYF

clone size: NA
V gene: TRBV27
CDR3 length: 16
D gene: TRBD2
J gene: TRBJ2-1
CDR3 DNA: TGTGCCAGCAGTCCAACGGGACTAGCGGGATTCGATGAGCAGTTCTTC
CDR3 protein: CASSPTGLAGFDEQFF

clone size: NA
V gene: TRBV6-7
CDR3 length: 13
D gene: NA
J gene: TRBJ2-7
CDR3 DNA: TGTGCCAGCAGTCACCCCGGGTTCCACGAGCAGTACTTC
CDR3 protein: CASSHPGFHEQYF

clone size: NA
V gene: TRBV2
CDR3 length: 13
D gene: TRBD1
J gene: TRBJ2-1
CDR3 DNA: TGTGCCATCTCCGGGACAGTCTACAATGAGCAGTTCTTC
CDR3 protein: CAISGTVYNEQFF

clone size: NA
V gene: TRBV30
CDR3 length: 12
D gene: NA
J gene: TRBJ1-6
CDR3 DNA: TGTGCCGGGAAGATGACCGATTCACCCCTCCACTTT
CDR3 protein: CAGKMTDSPLHF

clone size: once
V gene: TRBV7-2
CDR3 length: 16
D gene: NA
J gene: TRBJ2-3
CDR3 DNA: TGTGCCAGCAGTCCGGGGGGCAGCGGGCGGACAGATACGCAGTATTTT
CDR3 protein: CASSPGGSGRTDTQYF

clone size: NA
V gene: TRBV27
CDR3 length: 12
D gene: NA
J gene: TRBJ2-7
CDR3 DNA: TGTGCCAGCAGTTTATTGGGAAACGAGCAGTACTTC
CDR3 protein: CASSLLGNEQYF

clone size: few
V gene: TRBV4-1
CDR3 length: 12
D gene: NA
J gene: TRBJ2-1
CDR3 DNA: TGCGCCAGCAGCCGCAATTACAATGAGCAGTTCTTC
CDR3 protein: CASSRNYNEQFF

clone size: NA
V gene: TRBV6-7
CDR3 length: 13
D gene: TRBD1
J gene: TRBJ1-1
CDR3 DNA: TGTGCCAACCCCGTGACAGGGGGCACTGAAGCTTTCTTT
CDR3 protein: CANPVTGGTEAFF

clone size: NA
V gene: TRBV4-1
CDR3 length: 14
D gene: NA
J gene: TRBJ2-3
CDR3 DNA: TGCGCCAGCAGCCCCGCGGCCAGCACAGATACGCAGTATTTT
CDR3 protein: CASSPAASTDTQYF

clone size: few
V gene: TRBV7-8
CDR3 length: 19
D gene: TRBD1
J gene: TRBJ2-7
CDR3 DNA: TGTGCCAGCAGCTCCGAGGAGTTTATAACAGGGGATTTATCCTACGAGCAGTACTTC
CDR3 protein: CASSSEEFITGDLSYEQYF

clone size: large
V gene: TRBV27
CDR3 length: 16
D gene: NA
J gene: TRBJ1-2
CDR3 DNA: TGTGCCAGCAGTTTAGTAGTCAGGGGTTCTAACTATGGCTACACCTTC
CDR3 protein: CASSLVVRGSNYGYTF

clone size: NA
V gene: TRBV14
CDR3 length: 14
D gene: NA
J gene: TRBJ2-3
CDR3 DNA: TGTGCCAGCAGCCAAGGGCAGGGTTTTGATACGCAGTATTTT
CDR3 protein: CASSQGQGFDTQYF

clone size: NA
V gene: TRBV9
CDR3 length: 13
D gene: TRBD2
J gene: TRBJ2-7
CDR3 DNA: TGTGCCAGCAGTGGACTAGCGAGGCACGAGCAGTACTTC
CDR3 protein: CASSGLARHEQYF

clone size: NA
V gene: TRBV10-3
CDR3 length: 14
D gene: TRBD1
J gene: TRBJ1-1
CDR3 DNA: TGTGCCATCAGGGGGACAGGGGAGAACACTGAAGCTTTCTTT
CDR3 protein: CAIRGTGENTEAFF

clone size: few
V gene: TRBV7-8
CDR3 length: 16
D gene: NA
J gene: TRBJ2-3
CDR3 DNA: TGTGCCAGCAGCTTAGCGGGTTCGTTTAGCACAGATACGCAGTATTTT
CDR3 protein: CASSLAGSFSTDTQYF

clone size: NA
V gene: TRBV9
CDR3 length: 15
D gene: TRBD1
J gene: TRBJ2-3
CDR3 DNA: TGTGCCAGCAGCGTAGAGGGACAGGGGCCGGATACGCAGTATTTT
CDR3 protein: CASSVEGQGPDTQYF

clone size: NA
V gene: TRBV28
CDR3 length: 15
D gene: TRBD2
J gene: TRBJ2-2
CDR3 DNA: TGTGCCAGCAGTTTACGACTAGCGGGAGGCGGGGAGCTGTTTTTT
CDR3 protein: CASSLRLAGGGELFF